A single sample is the source of the 20 T cell receptor beta chains below, sequenced in a study of OX40 agonist ivuxolimab in advanced cancers. Some clones are missing from TCRdb's copy, which holds only in-frame ones; the method was immunoSEQ multiplex PCR. The repertoire holds 110,000 or so clones, with approximately 89% as singletons. The sample was CD4+ or CD8+ T cells sorted from blood, taken in a trial of the OX40 agonist ivuxolimab. All receptors come from an adult with an advanced solid tumor such as melanoma, head and neck, liver or kidney cancer.

The V and J genes are TRBV6-6 and TRBJ1-1, with D unclear. The CDR3 contains 12 residues. The germline V gene encodes CDR1 MNHNY and CDR2 SVGAGI (reference sequence). With 2 bases removed from V and 1 base from J, the gap between germline ends came to 2 bases. The CDR3 DNA is TGTGCCAGCAGTTACAGGAACACTGAAGCTTTCTTT. This translates into CASSYRNTEAFF.

The V call is TRBV5-1, the J call TRBJ2-3, with 10 bases aligning to TRBD2. Trimming removed 4 bases from V and 1 base from J; junction bases left unmatched: 3. The CDR3 has 15 amino acids. Germline-derived CDR1 and CDR2 are SGHRS and YFSETQ. The CDR3, as DNA: TGCGCCAGCAGCCCTGGGACTAGCGGCACAGATACGCAGTATTTT. Its translation is CASSPGTSGTDTQYF. The entire variable domain, with the rest obtained from reference TRBV5-1 and TRBJ2-3, is as follows: KAGVTQTPRYLIKTRGQQVTLSCSPISGHRSVSWYQQTPGQGLQFLFEYFSETQRNKGNFPGRFSGRQFSNSRSEMNVSTLELGDSALYLCASSPGTSGTDTQYFGPGTRLTVL.

Turning to this clone: A much larger clone lies one base from this, so it may be a read error. V usage is TRBV27 and J usage is TRBJ1-3; the D gene is possibly TRBD1 (6 bases). Trimming removed 4 bases at V and 0 bases at J, with 7 bases between. CDR3 length equals 14 residues. Germline V gene sequence: CDR1 MNHEY, CDR2 SMNVEV (reference sequence). The CDR3 region has the DNA TGTGCCAGCAGTTCGGACAGCTCTGGAAACACCATATATTTT. Residues: CASSSDSSGNTIYF.

The chain combines TRBV7-3 with TRBJ2-1; 7 nucleotides align to TRBD2. The germline CDR1 and CDR2 sequences are SGHTA and FQGTGA. This CDR3 contains 15 residues. The V segment lost 5 bases and the J segment 6 bases; nucleotides outside the gene matches: 10. The CDR3 DNA reads TGTGCCAGCAGCCGTGGGCTAGCGGAAACCAATGAGCAGTTCTTC. Translating it yields CASSRGLAETNEQFF.

This sequence joins TRBV9 and TRBJ1-1, with no clear D. The CDR3 has 11 amino acids. Germline CDR1 and CDR2: SGDLS and YYNGEE. Trimming pared 1 base from V and 5 bases from J, leaving 3 bases between. CDR3 nucleotides: TGTGCCAGCAGCGTAAATACTGAAGCTTTCTTT. It specifies CASSVNTEAFF.

The chain recombines TRBV30 with TRBJ2-7, with D tentatively TRBD1 or TRBD2 (7 bases each). The CDR3 is made up of 15 amino acids. V lost 2 bases and J 2 bases, leaving 16 bases between the germline ends. Germline CDR1 and CDR2: GTSNPN and SVGIG (reference sequence). The CDR3 region is CAWSPERDRTYEQYF. Written as DNA, the CDR3 is TGTGCCTGGAGTCCAGAGCGGGACAGAACCTACGAGCAGTACTTC.

This sequence joins TRBV30 and TRBJ2-7, with 8 bases lining up with TRBD2. Germline loops: CDR1 GTSNPN, CDR2 SVGIG (reference sequence). The V and J ends lost 2 bases and 6 bases, in that order; junction bases with no gene match: 3. This CDR3 is 12 amino acids long. The CDR3 DNA is TGTGCCTGGAGTTTGGGGACTAGCGAGCAGTACTTC. Translation gives CAWSLGTSEQYF.

The gene calls are TRBV6-1 and TRBJ1-6; 7 bases fit TRBD1. This CDR3 is 14 amino acids long. V dropped 8 bases and J dropped 8; count of bases not matched to a gene: 9. Germline V gene sequence: CDR1 MNHNS, CDR2 SASEGT. The CDR3 loop is CASRLDRVDSPLHF. In nucleotides, the CDR3 is TGTGCCAGCCGACTCGACAGGGTTGATTCACCCCTCCACTTT.

The CDR3 sequence: CASSPPGRQETQYF. CDR3 nucleotides: TGTGCCAGCTCACCCCCCGGGCGGCAAGAGACCCAGTACTTC. J is TRBJ2-5 and V is TRBV18; D remains ambiguous. Between the trimmed V and J ends, which lost 3 bases and 2 bases, there was a span of 10 bases. Germline-derived CDR1 and CDR2 are KGHSH and LQKENI. The CDR3 consists of 14 residues.

This chain joins TRBV19 and TRBJ2-2; D perhaps matches TRBD2 (5 bases). V was shortened by 6 bases and J by 1 base, with 12 bases between the two germline ends. Per the germline V gene, CDR1 is LNHDA and CDR2 is SQIVND (reference sequence). The CDR3 runs to 15 residues. CDR3 region: CASRQPSGNTGELFF. In DNA form, the CDR3 reads TGTGCCAGTAGACAACCCAGCGGGAACACCGGGGAGCTGTTTTTT.

A single count supports this clone. The V and J genes are TRBV2 and TRBJ2-3; unclear D gene. Germline CDR1 is SNHLY and CDR2 is FYNNEI. This CDR3 comprises 11 residues. The CDR3 coding sequence is TGTGCAGGCGCAAGCACAGATACGCAGTATTTT. Its protein is CAGASTDTQYF. The full variable domain, rest sourced from reference TRBV2 and TRBJ2-3, is EPEVTQTPSHQVTQMGQEVILRCVPISNHLYFYWYRQILGQKVEFLVSFYNNEISEKSEIFDDQFSVERPDGSNFTLKIRSTKLEDSAMYFCAGASTDTQYFGPGTRLTVL.

This sequence joins TRBV5-4 and TRBJ2-7; 7 bases line up with TRBD1. Germline-derived CDR1 and CDR2 are SGHNT and YYREEE (reference sequence). The CDR3 has 13 amino acids. V was pared by 7 bases and J by 3 bases, with 7 bases of the junction left unmatched. The CDR3 is CASHPRGSYEQYF. CDR3 bases: TGTGCCAGCCACCCCAGGGGGAGCTACGAGCAGTACTTC.

The chain couples TRBV6-1 to TRBJ2-2; maybe TRBD2 (6 bases). CDR1 is MNHNS, CDR2 SASEGT, per germline. The CDR3 has 16 amino acids. V was clipped by 3 bases and J by 3 bases, with 14 bases between them. CDR3 protein: CASSDIAGGDTGELFF. CDR3 DNA sequence: TGTGCCAGCAGTGATATAGCCGGAGGGGACACCGGGGAGCTGTTTTTT.

The chain links TRBV30 to TRBJ1-2; D may be TRBD1 (5 bases). CDR3 length: 14 residues. CDR1 and CDR2 from the germline V gene are GTSNPN and SVGIG (reference sequence). Trimming removed 1 base from V and 4 bases from J, with 13 bases in between. The CDR3 here is CAWSERRGAYGYTF. The CDR3 DNA sequence: TGTGCCTGGAGTGAGCGGAGGGGCGCCTATGGCTACACCTTC. Full variable domain (missing parts from reference TRBV30 and TRBJ1-2): SQTIHQWPATLVQPVGSPLSLECTVEGTSNPNLYWYRQAAGRGLQLLFYSVGIGQISSEVPQNLSASRPQDRQFILSSKKLLLSDSGFYLCAWSERRGAYGYTFGSGTRLTVV.

The genes are TRBV11-2 and TRBJ1-1, with D possibly being TRBD1 (5 bases). Germline-derived CDR1 and CDR2 are SGHAT and FQNNGV. The CDR3 has 15 residues. Between the trimmed V and J ends, which lost 5 bases and 1 base, there was a span of 14 bases. CDR3 region: CASSQRQPRNTEAFF. The CDR3 DNA reads as TGTGCCAGCAGCCAACGACAGCCACGGAACACTGAAGCTTTCTTT.

J is TRBJ2-2 and V is TRBV11-2; D may match TRBD1 or TRBD2 (7 bases each). CDR1 and CDR2 (germline): SGHAT, FQNNGV. The CDR3 length is 17 residues. Trimming took 1 base from V and 0 from J, leaving 12 bases between them. The CDR3 sequence: CASSLGGGGSNTGELFF. CDR3 in DNA: TGTGCCAGCAGCTTAGGGGGAGGGGGCTCGAACACCGGGGAGCTGTTTTTT.

The V and J genes are TRBV6-1 and TRBJ2-7; D possibly corresponds to TRBD1 (6 bases). V shed 7 bases and J shed 2 bases, with 6 bases lying between them. CDR3 length equals 11 residues. Germline V CDR1 and CDR2: MNHNS, SASEGT. CDR3 region: CASTGAYEQYF. CDR3 in DNA: TGTGCCAGCACAGGGGCCTACGAGCAGTACTTC.

V usage is TRBV11-2 and J usage is TRBJ1-5, with D hard to call. CDR1 is SGHAT and CDR2 is FQNNGV in the germline V gene. This CDR3 has 13 amino acids. The V gene lost 1 base and the J gene lost 5 bases, with 6 bases spanning the gap. CDR3 nucleotides: TGTGCCAGCAGCTTAGGGACCCATCAGCCCCAGCATTTT. It is translated as CASSLGTHQPQHF.

The chain uses TRBV5-5 and TRBJ2-7; 7 positions match TRBD1. Germline CDR1 SGHKS, CDR2 YYEKEE (reference sequence). J gave up 5 bases and V 0 bases, and 5 bases lay outside the gene matches. CDR3 length: 14 amino acids. The CDR3 loop reads CASSLVTGVNEQYF. CDR3 nucleotide sequence: TGTGCCAGCAGCTTGGTTACAGGGGTAAACGAGCAGTACTTC.

The J gene is TRBJ1-3, the V gene TRBV14, with D unclear. Germline V gene sequence: CDR1 SGHDN, CDR2 FVKESK. V dropped 4 bases and J dropped 3 bases, with 7 bases sitting between them. This CDR3 is 13 amino acids long. CDR3 region: CASSLNFGNTIYF. The CDR3 DNA sequence: TGTGCCAGCAGCCTGAATTTTGGAAACACCATATATTTT.